This entry lists 23 T cell receptor beta chains sequenced from one sample in a study of CD8+ T cells in alopecia areata. This sample's treatment: oral pan-JAK inhibitor, 5-10 mg twice daily. Following extraction, RNA underwent reverse transcription to cDNA, which served as the sequencing template. Measured with immunoSEQ multiplex PCR; TCRdb has only the in-frame clones, and not every one. The table records approximately 300,000 clones, 58% of them present only once. Here the sequenced sample was CD4+ T cells sorted from blood, taken at week 24, from a patient treated with tofacitinib. Source of these receptors: a human donor with alopecia areata.

This clone was detected only once. The V and J genes are TRBV5-1 and TRBJ2-7; D ambiguous. Germline-derived CDR1 and CDR2 are SGHRS and YFSETQ. The CDR3 sequence is 14 residues long. Deletions cut 1 base from V and 2 bases from J, with 10 bases between. CDR3 sequence: CASSLRPGPYEQYF. The CDR3 coding sequence is TGCGCCAGCAGCTTGAGGCCAGGACCCTACGAGCAGTACTTC.

The V gene is TRBV4-1, the J gene TRBJ2-3; tentatively, D is TRBD1 or TRBD2 (5 bases each). Germline CDR1 is MGHRA and CDR2 is YSYEKL. This CDR3 contains 15 residues. The V end lost 1 base, the J end lost 4 bases, and 12 bases lay between the germline ends. The CDR3 is CASSQVTGPPDTQYF. In DNA, the CDR3 is TGCGCCAGCAGCCAAGTTACGGGGCCCCCAGATACGCAGTATTTT.

This clone showed up just a few times. CDR3 bases: TGTGCCACCAGCAGATCAGGGGTAGAAGAAAAACTGTTTTTT. Amino acid sequence: CATSRSGVEEKLFF. This rearrangement joins TRBV15 to TRBJ1-4; TRBD1 is a possible D gene (6 bases). From germline, CDR1 is LNHNV and CDR2 YYDKDF (reference sequence). Trimming shortened V by 2 bases and J by 8 bases, and 12 bases separated the two germline ends. This CDR3 region has 14 residues.

The chain joins TRBV5-1 to TRBJ2-3; D might be TRBD2 (5 bases). Germline V CDR1 and CDR2: SGHRS, YFSETQ. V was pared by 3 bases and J by 3 bases, with 14 bases between. This CDR3 comprises 15 residues. CDR3 amino acids: CASSSPAAQTDTQYF. In DNA form, the CDR3 reads TGCGCCAGCAGCTCACCAGCGGCCCAGACAGATACGCAGTATTTT.

The chain links TRBV4-1 to TRBJ2-3, with TRBD2 identical over 8 bases. The germline gives CDR1 MGHRA, CDR2 YSYEKL. The CDR3 is 17 amino acids. Losses at the gene ends were 0 bases for V and 2 bases for J; bases not matched to a gene: 7. CDR3 amino acids: CASSQERAGANTDTQYF. The DNA of the CDR3 is TGCGCCAGCAGCCAAGAGCGAGCGGGGGCCAACACAGATACGCAGTATTTT.

The chain links TRBV29-1 to TRBJ2-7; perhaps D is TRBD1 or TRBD2 (5 bases each). Germline V gives CDR1 SQVTM, CDR2 ANQGSEA. The CDR3 extends over 15 amino acids. The germline V and J ends were trimmed by 7 bases and 2 bases, with 21 bases remaining between them. In DNA form, the CDR3 reads TGCAGCGACCGGGACCGACCTGTGGTTACCTACGAGCAGTACTTC. Amino acid sequence: CSDRDRPVVTYEQYF.

The gene calls are TRBV7-9 and TRBJ2-7; 9 bases match TRBD2. The CDR3 sequence is 14 residues long. CDR1 SEHNR and CDR2 FQNEAQ come from the germline V gene (reference sequence). The V segment lost 5 bases and the J segment 3 bases; nucleotides outside the gene matches: 5. CDR3 DNA sequence: TGTGCCAGCAGCCTTAGCGGGGGAGTCTACGAGCAGTACTTC. It encodes CASSLSGGVYEQYF.

This clone has more than one count but fewer than ten. Germline and junction disagree at one end, which may indicate a read error. The chain uses TRBV7-2 and TRBJ2-5, with 12 bases identical to TRBD2. In germline, CDR1 is SGHTA, CDR2 FQGNSA. This CDR3 has 16 amino acids. The CDR3 protein is CASSLPGLAGQENQYF. The CDR3 DNA reads as TGTGCCAGCAGCTTACCGGGACTAGCGGGTCAAGAGAACCAGTACTTC.

The V call is TRBV6-5, the J call TRBJ2-7, with D perhaps TRBD2 (5 bases). CDR1 and CDR2 (germline): MNHEY, SVGAGI. The CDR3 spans 15 residues. V lost 2 bases to trimming and J lost 6 bases, with 17 bases between them. The CDR3 spells CASSYTAATSLEQYF. DNA of the CDR3: TGTGCCAGCAGTTACACGGCCGCCACTAGTCTCGAGCAGTACTTC.

Notes on this clone: The sample contains more than one DNA sequence encoding this CDR3. The J gene is TRBJ2-3, the V gene TRBV18; D is uncertain. Germline values: CDR1 KGHSH, CDR2 LQKENI. V was shortened by 3 bases and J by 0 bases, with 1 base between the two germline ends. The CDR3 is 12 residues long. CDR3 sequence reads: CASSPSTDTQYF. The CDR3 nucleotides read TGTGCCAGCTCACCGAGCACAGATACGCAGTATTTT. The complete variable domain, with remaining parts taken from reference TRBV18 and TRBJ2-3, reads NAGVMQNPRHLVRRRGQEARLRCSPMKGHSHVYWYRQLPEEGLKFMVYLQKENIIDESGMPKERFSAEFPKEGPSILRIQQVVRGDSAAYFCASSPSTDTQYFGPGTRLTVL.

This clone was counted between two and nine times. The chain links TRBV7-9 to TRBJ1-3; no clear D gene. Trimming shortened V by 4 bases and J by 0 bases, and 13 bases separated the two germline ends. The CDR3 covers 16 residues. Germline CDR1 reads SEHNR; CDR2 reads FQNEAQ (reference sequence). The CDR3 sequence: CASSSNGVNSGNTIYF. The CDR3 DNA sequence: TGTGCCAGCAGCTCAAATGGGGTGAACTCTGGAAACACCATATATTTT.

The chain links TRBV5-4 to TRBJ2-7; D not certain. Germline CDR1 is SGHNT and CDR2 is YYREEE (reference sequence). Trimming removed 3 bases at V and 5 bases at J, with 6 bases between. The CDR3 covers 11 residues. The CDR3 region is CASSSPHEQYF. As DNA, the CDR3 is TGTGCCAGCAGCTCTCCCCACGAGCAGTACTTC. The full variable domain, rest sourced from reference TRBV5-4 and TRBJ2-7, is ETGVTQSPTHLIKTRGQQVTLRCSSQSGHNTVSWYQQALGQGPQFIFQYYREEENGRGNFPPRFSGLQFPNYSSELNVNALELDDSALYLCASSSPHEQYFGPGTRLTVT.

The rearrangement joins TRBV9 to TRBJ1-6, with D possibly being TRBD1 (6 bases). Trimming left V 4 bases short and J 14 bases short, with 19 bases between. The germline V gene encodes CDR1 SGDLS and CDR2 YYNGEE. This CDR3 comprises 14 residues. The CDR3 sequence is CASSSGRSGETLHF. DNA of the CDR3: TGTGCCAGCAGCTCGGGACGGTCAGGGGAGACCCTCCACTTT.

The V and J genes are TRBV7-3 and TRBJ2-1; unclear D gene. Germline CDR1 SGHTA, CDR2 FQGTGA. This CDR3 is built from 17 residues. Trimming stripped 1 base from V and 4 bases from J, with 17 bases between. The CDR3 region is CASSLSASQGRYNEQFF. The CDR3 coding sequence is TGTGCCAGCAGCTTAAGCGCGAGCCAAGGTCGGTACAATGAGCAGTTCTTC. The whole variable domain, filled in from reference TRBV7-3 and TRBJ2-1, reads GAGVSQTPSNKVTEKGKYVELRCDPISGHTALYWYRQSLGQGPEFLIYFQGTGAADDSGLPNDRFFAVRPEGSVSTLKIQRTERGDSAVYLCASSLSASQGRYNEQFFGPGTRLTVL.

V is TRBV9 and J is TRBJ1-2; a weak D match, TRBD1 (6 bases). Germline V lookup: CDR1 SGDLS, CDR2 YYNGEE. The V end lost 1 base, the J end lost 7 bases, and 11 bases lay between the germline ends. The CDR3 runs 13 residues. The CDR3 bases are TGTGCCAGCAGCGTACCACAGGGAGGTGGCTACACCTTC. This gives the protein CASSVPQGGGYTF.

The CDR3 DNA sequence: TGTGCCAGCAGCTTAGGTTCGGGGAGGGGTCAAGAGACCCAGTACTTC. Protein: CASSLGSGRGQETQYF. V gene TRBV5-4 combines with J gene TRBJ2-5; the match to TRBD2 covers 7 bases. V dropped 2 bases and J dropped 2; count of bases not matched to a gene: 9. CDR1 is SGHNT, CDR2 YYREEE, per germline (reference sequence). This CDR3 is built from 16 residues.

A remark on this clone: Germline and junction disagree at one end, which may indicate a read error. V usage is TRBV4-1 and J usage is TRBJ1-5, with unresolved D. The CDR3 extends over 13 amino acids. Germline lookup yields CDR1 MGHRA and CDR2 YSYEKL. As DNA, the CDR3 is TGTGCCAGCAGCCAACCAAACAATCAGCCCCAGCATTTT. As protein: CASSQPNNQPQHF.

This clone was recorded a few times. The V and J genes are TRBV28 and TRBJ2-1, with no clear D. This CDR3 comprises 16 residues. Germline V gene sequence: CDR1 MDHEN, CDR2 SYDVKM. Trimming removed 6 bases from V and 6 bases from J, with 21 bases in between. Here the CDR3 DNA reads TGTGCCAGCAGCATCCCCGGGCCGCCTAACCCCAATGAGCAGTTCTTC. This gives the protein CASSIPGPPNPNEQFF.

This clone appeared a few times. The chain links TRBV7-2 to TRBJ1-4; TRBD1 agrees at 10 bases. This CDR3 is built from 15 residues. V lost 1 base to trimming and J lost 6 bases; unmatched junction nucleotides: 2. Germline V gene data show CDR1 as SGHTA and CDR2 as FQGNSA. DNA of the CDR3: TGTGCCAGCAGCTTAGGCGGGACAGGGGATGAAAAACTGTTTTTT. This sequence encodes CASSLGGTGDEKLFF.

V usage is TRBV30 and J usage is TRBJ1-3; D unresolved. Germline CDR1 reads GTSNPN; CDR2 reads SVGIG (reference sequence). The CDR3 length is 15 residues. V was pared by 0 bases and J by 5 bases, with 14 bases between. The CDR3 sequence is CAWSVLPILRNTIYF. In DNA form, the CDR3 reads TGTGCCTGGAGTGTACTCCCAATCCTCAGAAACACCATATATTTT.

J is TRBJ1-4 and V is TRBV7-9; TRBD1 might be the D (5 bases). This CDR3 has 14 amino acids. Trimming cost V 3 bases and J 8 bases, with 13 bases left between them. Germline V gene lookup returns CDR1 SEHNR and CDR2 FQNEAQ (reference sequence). The CDR3 is CASSFTQAGEKLFF. The CDR3 nucleotides are TGTGCCAGCAGCTTTACACAGGCCGGCGAAAAACTGTTTTTT.

The chain links TRBV7-6 to TRBJ2-7, with TRBD1 identical over 7 bases. The CDR3 has 14 amino acids. V lost 4 bases and J lost 0; bases outside the gene matches: 3. Germline values: CDR1 SGHVS, CDR2 FNYEAQ. CDR3 residues: CASSSTGNSYEQYF. The CDR3 DNA follows: TGTGCCAGCAGCTCGACAGGGAACTCCTACGAGCAGTACTTC.

The CDR3 spells CASSIGEGGTSGTKQFF. The DNA of the CDR3 is TGTGCCAGCAGTATAGGGGAGGGGGGGACTAGCGGCACAAAGCAGTTCTTC. The chain is built from TRBV27 and TRBJ2-1; the match to TRBD2 covers 11 bases. The CDR3 runs 17 residues. V lost 5 bases and J lost 11; bases outside the gene matches: 17. The germline V gene has CDR1 MNHEY and CDR2 SMNVEV (reference sequence).